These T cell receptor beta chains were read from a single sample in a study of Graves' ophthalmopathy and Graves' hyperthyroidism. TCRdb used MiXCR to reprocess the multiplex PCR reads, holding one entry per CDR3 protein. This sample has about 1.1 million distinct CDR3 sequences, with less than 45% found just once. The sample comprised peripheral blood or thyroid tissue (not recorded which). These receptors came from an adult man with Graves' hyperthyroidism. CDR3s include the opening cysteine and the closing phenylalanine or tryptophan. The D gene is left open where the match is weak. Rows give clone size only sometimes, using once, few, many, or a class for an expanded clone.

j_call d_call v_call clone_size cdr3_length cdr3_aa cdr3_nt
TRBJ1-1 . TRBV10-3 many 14 CASSEMAVNTEAFF TGTGCCAGCAGTGAAATGGCTGTGAACACTGAAGCTTTCTTT
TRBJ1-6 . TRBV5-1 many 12 CASSFDGESLHF TGCGCCAGCAGCTTCGACGGAGAATCCCTCCACTTT
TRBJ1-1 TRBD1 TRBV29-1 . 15 CSVGKDRVWNTEAFF TGCAGCGTTGGTAAGGACAGGGTGTGGAACACTGAAGCTTTCTTT
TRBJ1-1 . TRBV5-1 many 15 CASSLDRSPNTEAFF TGCGCCAGCAGCTTGGATAGGAGCCCGAACACTGAAGCTTTCTTT
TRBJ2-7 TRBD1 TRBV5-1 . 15 CASSYRTGPVYEQYF TGCGCCAGCAGCTACCGGACAGGGCCTGTCTACGAGCAGTACTTC
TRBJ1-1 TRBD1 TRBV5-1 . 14 CASRTTGTDTEAFF TGCGCCAGCAGAACGACCGGGACAGACACTGAAGCTTTCTTT
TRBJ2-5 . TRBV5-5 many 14 CASSRRLGRETQYF TGTGCCAGCAGCCGTCGGCTGGGGAGAGAGACCCAGTACTTC
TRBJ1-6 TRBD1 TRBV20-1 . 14 CSASGTGGNSPLHF TGCAGTGCTAGCGGTACAGGGGGTAATTCACCCCTCCACTTT
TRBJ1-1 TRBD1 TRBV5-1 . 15 CASNYVTGGGSEAFF TGCGCCAGCAACTATGTTACAGGGGGAGGCTCTGAAGCTTTCTTT
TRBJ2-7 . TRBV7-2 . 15 CASSWGGVRSYEQYF TGTGCCAGCAGCTGGGGCGGGGTAAGGTCCTACGAGCAGTACTTC
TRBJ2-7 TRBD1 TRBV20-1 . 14 CSASRTGSSYEQYF TGCAGTGCTAGTAGGACAGGGAGTTCCTACGAGCAGTACTTC
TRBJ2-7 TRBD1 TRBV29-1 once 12 CASGTGKDEQYF TGCGCCTCCGGGACAGGGAAGGATGAGCAGTACTTC
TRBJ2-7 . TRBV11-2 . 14 CASSLKGSAREQYF TGTGCCAGCAGCTTAAAGGGCTCGGCCCGCGAGCAGTACTTC
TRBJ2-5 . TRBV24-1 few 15 CATSEDRYPGGAQYF TGTGCCACCAGTGAAGACAGGTACCCCGGCGGGGCCCAGTACTTC
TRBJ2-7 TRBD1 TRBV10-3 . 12 CATDRGIDEQYF TGTGCCACCGACAGGGGTATCGACGAGCAGTACTTC
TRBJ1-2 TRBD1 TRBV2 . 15 CASRDRTADDYVYTF TGTGCCAGCAGGGACAGGACAGCGGACGACTATGTCTACACCTTC
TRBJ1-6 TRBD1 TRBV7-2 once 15 CASSDDRGRNSPLHF TGTGCCAGCAGCGATGACAGGGGTCGGAATTCACCCCTCCACTTT
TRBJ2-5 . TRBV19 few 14 CASRRDLSQETQYF TGTGCCAGTAGGCGGGACTTATCTCAAGAGACCCAGTACTTC
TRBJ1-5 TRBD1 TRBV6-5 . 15 CASSPGTGGTSPQHF TGTGCCAGCAGTCCCGGGACAGGGGGCACATCACCCCAGCATTTT
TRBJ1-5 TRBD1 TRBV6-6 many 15 CASSQYRGKHQPQHF TGTGCCAGCAGTCAATACAGGGGTAAACATCAGCCCCAGCATTTT